This T cell receptor (beta chain) was identified in a study of T cell responses to AZD1222 COVID-19 vaccine. Points from the study as a whole: Females outnumbered males among donors, who were mostly white British; clonal diversity was possibly underestimated. Repertoire samples came only from after the peak T cell response. At baseline, seropositivity was found in only 6 or 7 AZD1222 recipients.

Comments on this clone: Antigen: not known.

Assay used: immunoSEQ multiplex PCR; TCRdb lists only in-frame clones, some missing. The table includes roughly 75,000 clones, around 87% detected once. Looked up from germline, CDR1 is SGDLS and CDR2 is YYNGEE. V lost 3 bases, J lost 9 bases, and 6 bases lay in between. CDR3 length: 11 residues. V gene TRBV9 combines with J gene TRBJ2-2; no clear D gene. This receptor was taken from an adult who received the AZD1222 COVID-19 vaccine. Sequenced here: peripheral blood, sampled 28 days after the second AZD1222 dose. The CDR3 loop reads CASSDQRELFF. CDR3 sequence (DNA): TGTGCCAGCAGCGATCAAAGGGAGCTGTTTTTT.